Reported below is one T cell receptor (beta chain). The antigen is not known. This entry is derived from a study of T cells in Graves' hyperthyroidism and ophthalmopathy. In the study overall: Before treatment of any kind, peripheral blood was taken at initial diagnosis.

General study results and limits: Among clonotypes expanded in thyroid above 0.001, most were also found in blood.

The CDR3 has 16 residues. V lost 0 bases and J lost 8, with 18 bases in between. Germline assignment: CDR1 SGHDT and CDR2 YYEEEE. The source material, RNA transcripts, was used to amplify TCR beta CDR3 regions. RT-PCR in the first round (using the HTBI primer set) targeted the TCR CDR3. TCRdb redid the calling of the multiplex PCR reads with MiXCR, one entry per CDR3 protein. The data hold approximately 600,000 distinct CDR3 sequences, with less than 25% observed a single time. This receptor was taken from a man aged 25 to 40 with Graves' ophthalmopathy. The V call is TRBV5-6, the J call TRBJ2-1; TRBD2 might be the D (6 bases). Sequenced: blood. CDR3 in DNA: TGTGCCAGCAGCTTGGCCCTAGCGCCCGAGGGAGATGAGCAGTTCTTC. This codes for CASSLALAPEGDEQFF.